Presented here are 12 T cell receptor beta chains from one specimen sequenced in a study of T cell clusters in autoimmune cytopenias (dated by TCRdb to about 2019). TRB amplification used 200 to 250 ng of peripheral blood genomic DNA, approximately 41,000 genome equivalents, per sample. Sequenced on an Illumina MiSeq. TRB rearrangements were amplified by multiplex PCR following a touch-down protocol, with the TRB-A and TRB-B primer pools mixed in one tube. TCRdb reprocessed the reads; each CDR3 protein sequence makes one entry, and DNA is unavailable. This sample's table contains 1,500 to 2,000 distinct CDR3 sequences. The ten most abundant clones make up 69% of the sample. Sequenced: peripheral blood. Source of these receptors: a human donor with an autoimmune cytopenia, with autoimmune hepatitis or in good health (not recorded which).

V is TRBV12-5 and J is TRBJ2-1; TCRdb names TRBD1, which stays unverified in the absence of DNA. CDR3 length: 16 amino acids. Germline V gene lookup returns CDR1 LGHNT and CDR2 FRNRAP. The chain's CDR3 is CASGLVPGGSSAEQFF.

The chain recombines TRBV7-6 with TRBJ2-3. The germline V gene has CDR1 SGHVS and CDR2 FNYEAQ. The CDR3 covers 11 residues. CDR3: CASSSADTQYF.

This clonotype is deemed medium-sized (0.01 to 0.1%) by its frequency. This chain uses TRBV5-4 with TRBJ2-2; TCRdb reports TRBD2, a call that lacks DNA to check it against. CDR1 and CDR2 from the germline V gene are SGHNT and YYREEE (reference sequence). This CDR3 has 15 residues. This chain's CDR3 is CASTRQGTNTGELFF.

This clonotype shows up as hyperexpanded by frequency. This rearrangement joins TRBV15 to TRBJ2-2. CDR3 length: 15 amino acids. CDR1 LNHNV and CDR2 YYDKDF come from the germline V gene (reference sequence). The CDR3 sequence: CATSRASGNTGELFF.

This clonotype shows up as medium-sized (0.01 to 0.1%) by frequency. This sequence joins TRBV19 and TRBJ2-2. The CDR3 is 15 amino acids. Per the germline V gene, CDR1 is LNHDA and CDR2 is SQIVND (reference sequence). The chain's CDR3 is CASSSDGLNTGELFF.

This chain connects TRBV7-9 to TRBJ2-1; TCRdb's assignment of TRBD2 cannot be checked, as there is no DNA. Germline loops: CDR1 SEHNR, CDR2 FQNEAQ (reference sequence). The CDR3 covers 14 residues. The CDR3 sequence is CASSSGLGHNEQFF.

V is TRBV18 and J is TRBJ2-5; checking the TCRdb D call of TRBD1 is not possible without DNA. Germline CDR1 and CDR2: KGHSH and LQKENI. This CDR3 region has 17 residues. CDR3 amino acids: CASSRGQTDQYQETQYF.

The V gene is TRBV30, the J gene TRBJ2-7; TCRdb gives TRBD1 as the D gene, but with no DNA this cannot be confirmed. The CDR3 has 15 amino acids. Germline lookup yields CDR1 GTSNPN and CDR2 SVGIG (reference sequence). CDR3 in amino acids: CAWNPEGTATYEQYF.

The chain carries TRBV30 and TRBJ1-6. Germline CDR1 reads GTSNPN; CDR2 reads SVGIG (reference sequence). The CDR3 is made up of 14 amino acids. The CDR3 here is CAWRKKKGNSPLHF. The whole variable domain, filled in from reference TRBV30 and TRBJ1-6, reads SQTIHQWPATLVQPVGSPLSLECTVEGTSNPNLYWYRQAAGRGLQLLFYSVGIGQISSEVPQNLSASRPQDRQFILSSKKLLLSDSGFYLCAWRKKKGNSPLHFGNGTRLTVT.

Its frequency marks this clonotype as medium-sized. The chain uses TRBV27 and TRBJ1-6; lacking DNA, the TRBD1 call made by TCRdb goes unchecked. Per the germline V gene, CDR1 is MNHEY and CDR2 is SMNVEV (reference sequence). This CDR3 has 21 amino acids. CDR3: CASSLIRDTGYQSSYNSPLHF.

The J gene is TRBJ2-5, the V gene TRBV4-1; the TCRdb call, TRBD2, lacks DNA for checking. The CDR3 totals 16 residues. Germline lookup yields CDR1 MGHRA and CDR2 YSYEKL. The CDR3 sequence is CASSQEEAGVAETQYF.

V usage is TRBV7-6 and J usage is TRBJ2-4; TCRdb's D call of TRBD1 is untestable without DNA. Germline CDR1 reads SGHVS; CDR2 reads FNYEAQ. This CDR3 comprises 14 residues. The CDR3 loop reads CASSPRQGFNIQYF.